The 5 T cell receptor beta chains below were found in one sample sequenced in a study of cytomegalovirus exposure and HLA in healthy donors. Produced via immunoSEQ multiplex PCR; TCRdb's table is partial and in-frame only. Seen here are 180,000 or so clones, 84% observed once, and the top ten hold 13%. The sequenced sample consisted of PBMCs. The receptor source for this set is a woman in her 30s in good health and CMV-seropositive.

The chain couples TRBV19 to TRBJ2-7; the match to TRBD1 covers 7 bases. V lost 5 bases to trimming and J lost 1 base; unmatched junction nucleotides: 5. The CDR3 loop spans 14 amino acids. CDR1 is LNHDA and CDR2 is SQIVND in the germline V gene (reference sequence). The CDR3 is CASSPQTGSYEQYF. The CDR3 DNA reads TGTGCCAGTAGTCCTCAGACAGGGTCCTACGAGCAGTACTTC.

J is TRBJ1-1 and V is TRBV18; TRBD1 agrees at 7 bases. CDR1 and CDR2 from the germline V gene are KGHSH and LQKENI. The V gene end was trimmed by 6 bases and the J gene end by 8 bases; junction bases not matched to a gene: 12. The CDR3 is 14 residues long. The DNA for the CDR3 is TGTGCCAGCTCGTTGTCCCGGGACAGTCTGGAAGCTTTCTTT. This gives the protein CASSLSRDSLEAFF.

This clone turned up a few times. Written as DNA, the CDR3 is TGTGCCAGCAGCTTGGACAGGGCCCCGGGTGGCTACACCTTC. Amino acid sequence: CASSLDRAPGGYTF. The V call is TRBV5-6, the J call TRBJ1-2, with a weak D call TRBD1 (6 bases). V shed 0 bases and J shed 7 bases, with 13 bases lying between them. The CDR3 contains 14 residues. Germline lookup yields CDR1 SGHDT and CDR2 YYEEEE. The whole variable domain, remainder taken from reference TRBV5-6 and TRBJ1-2, is DAGVTQSPTHLIKTRGQQVTLRCSPKSGHDTVSWYQQALGQGPQFIFQYYEEEERQRGNFPDRFSGHQFPNYSSELNVNALLLGDSALYLCASSLDRAPGGYTFGSGTRLTVV.

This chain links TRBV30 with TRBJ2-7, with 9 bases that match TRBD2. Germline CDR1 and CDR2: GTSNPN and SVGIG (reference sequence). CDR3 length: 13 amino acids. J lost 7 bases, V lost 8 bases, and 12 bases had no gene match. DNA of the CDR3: TGTGCCACCGGGGTAGCGGGAGTGGAAGAGCAGTACTTC. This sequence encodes CATGVAGVEEQYF.

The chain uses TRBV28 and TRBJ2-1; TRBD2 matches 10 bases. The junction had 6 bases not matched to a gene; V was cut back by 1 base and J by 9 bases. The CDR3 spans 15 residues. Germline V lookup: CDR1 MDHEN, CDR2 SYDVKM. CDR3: CASSLSSGRESEQFF. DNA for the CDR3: TGTGCCAGCAGTTTATCGAGCGGGAGGGAGAGTGAGCAGTTCTTC.